This TCR beta chain emerged from a study of brain T cells in children with intractable seizures. Whole-study findings and limits: Absence of clones before surgery may stem from lower sequencing depth. Patients' HCMV serostatus was unknown; virus specificity rests on CDR3 similarity alone.

Here immunoSEQ multiplex PCR was the method, and the copy in TCRdb shows in-frame clones only, minus some. Here the sample spans over 95,000 clones, roughly 94% being singletons. As regards this clone: Antigen specificity is unknown.

Per germline, CDR1 SGHNT and CDR2 YYREEE (reference sequence). V lost 2 bases and J 11 bases, leaving 11 bases between the germline ends. The CDR3 covers 12 residues. This receptor was identified in a boy younger than two with hemimegalencephaly and intractable seizures. The J gene is TRBJ1-3, the V gene TRBV5-4; D remains ambiguous. The sample was peripheral blood, taken at surgery. For the CDR3, the DNA is TGTGCCAGCAGCTTTGGGGATGGTCCCATATATTTT. Translated, it gives CASSFGDGPIYF.